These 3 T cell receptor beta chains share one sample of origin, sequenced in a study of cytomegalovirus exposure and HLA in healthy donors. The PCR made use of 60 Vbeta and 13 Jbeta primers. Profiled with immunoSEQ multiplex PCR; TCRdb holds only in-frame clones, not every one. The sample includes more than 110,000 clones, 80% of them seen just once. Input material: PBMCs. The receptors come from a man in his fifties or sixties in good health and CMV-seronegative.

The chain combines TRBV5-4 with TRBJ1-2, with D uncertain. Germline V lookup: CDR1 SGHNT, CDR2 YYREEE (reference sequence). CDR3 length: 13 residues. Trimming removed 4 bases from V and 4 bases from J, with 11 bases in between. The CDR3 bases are TGTGCCAGCAGCCCGACGGGAGTCTATGGCTACACCTTC. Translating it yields CASSPTGVYGYTF.

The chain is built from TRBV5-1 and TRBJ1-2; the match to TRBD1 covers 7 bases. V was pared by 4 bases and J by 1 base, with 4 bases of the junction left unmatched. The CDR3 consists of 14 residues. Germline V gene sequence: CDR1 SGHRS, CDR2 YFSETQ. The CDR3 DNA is TGCGCCAGCAGCACTAACAGGGGTAACTATGGCTACACCTTC. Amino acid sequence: CASSTNRGNYGYTF. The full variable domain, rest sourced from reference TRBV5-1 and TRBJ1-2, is KAGVTQTPRYLIKTRGQQVTLSCSPISGHRSVSWYQQTPGQGLQFLFEYFSETQRNKGNFPGRFSGRQFSNSRSEMNVSTLELGDSALYLCASSTNRGNYGYTFGSGTRLTVV.

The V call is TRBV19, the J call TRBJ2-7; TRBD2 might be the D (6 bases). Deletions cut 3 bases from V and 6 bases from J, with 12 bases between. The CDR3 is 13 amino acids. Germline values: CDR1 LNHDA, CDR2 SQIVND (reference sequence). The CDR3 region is CASSISGGAEQYF. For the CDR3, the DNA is TGTGCCAGTAGTATTAGCGGAGGAGCCGAGCAGTACTTC. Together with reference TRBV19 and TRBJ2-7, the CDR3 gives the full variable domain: DGGITQSPKYLFRKEGQNVTLSCEQNLNHDAMYWYRQDPGQGLRLIYYSQIVNDFQKGDIAEGYSVSREKKESFPLTVTSAQKNPTAFYLCASSISGGAEQYFGPGTRLTVT.